These T cell receptor beta chains were read from a single sample in a study of Graves' ophthalmopathy and Graves' hyperthyroidism. Using its own MiXCR run on the multiplex PCR reads, TCRdb lists one record per CDR3 protein. The profile shows some 410,000 distinct CDR3 sequences, around 21% of them singletons. Material for sequencing was peripheral blood. The receptors stem from a woman aged 18-29 years with stable Graves' hyperthyroidism. CDR3s include the opening cysteine and the closing phenylalanine or tryptophan. The order of the fields is clone size, D gene, V gene, J gene, CDR3 DNA, CDR3 protein. D genes are given only for firm matches. The size entry is marked missing in some rows and otherwise reads once, few, many or a size class.

>many|-|TRBV27|TRBJ1-1
TGTGCCAGCAGTTTAGTTTACCGGCTGAACACTGAAGCTTTCTTT
CASSLVYRLNTEAFF
>-|-|TRBV2|TRBJ1-2
TGTGCCAGCAGAACTCAGGGCTATGGCTACACCTTC
CASRTQGYGYTF
>many|TRBD2|TRBV10-3|TRBJ2-7
TGTGCCATCAGAGGGGGAACCGGGACTAGCGGGAGGGCCTTCTACGAGCAGTACTTC
CAIRGGTGTSGRAFYEQYF
>many|-|TRBV16|TRBJ1-3
TGTGCCAGCAGCACTCCCCTCGGGGGCCTAAGACCTCTTTCTGGAAACACCATATATTTT
CASSTPLGGLRPLSGNTIYF
>many|TRBD1|TRBV5-1|TRBJ2-6
TGCGCCAGCAGCGCAGACAGGGCCACTGGGGCCAACGTCCTGACTTTC
CASSADRATGANVLTF
>many|-|TRBV12-3/TRBV12-4|TRBJ2-7
TGTGCCAGCAGGGGGCGAGGCTACGAGCAGTACTTC
CASRGRGYEQYF
>-|-|TRBV6-5|TRBJ1-2
TGTGCCAGCAGTTACTCCGGGGGGGGGAGCTATGGCTACACCTTC
CASSYSGGGSYGYTF
>many|-|TRBV28|TRBJ2-7
TGTGCCAGCAGTTTAGGGGTTAACTACGAGCAGTACTTC
CASSLGVNYEQYF
>-|-|TRBV15|TRBJ1-5
TGTGCCACCAGCGGCAGGGTTCTTCAGCCCCAGCATTTT
CATSGRVLQPQHF
>many|TRBD2|TRBV7-8|TRBJ2-1
TGTGCCAGCAGCCCCGTCGCTAGCGGGAGGGCCACCCACAATGAGCAGTTCTTC
CASSPVASGRATHNEQFF
>-|TRBD1|TRBV2|TRBJ1-1
TGTGCCAGCAGGCCGACAGGGGGATGGACTGAAGCTTTCTTT
CASRPTGGWTEAFF